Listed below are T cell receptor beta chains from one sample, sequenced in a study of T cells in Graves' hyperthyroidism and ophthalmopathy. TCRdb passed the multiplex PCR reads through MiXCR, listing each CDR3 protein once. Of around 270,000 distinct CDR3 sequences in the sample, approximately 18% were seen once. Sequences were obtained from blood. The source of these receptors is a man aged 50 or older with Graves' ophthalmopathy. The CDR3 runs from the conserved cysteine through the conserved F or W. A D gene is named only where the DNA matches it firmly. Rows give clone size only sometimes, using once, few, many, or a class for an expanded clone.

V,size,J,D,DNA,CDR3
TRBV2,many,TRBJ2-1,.,TGTGCCAGCAATACCGACTCCTACAATGAGCAGTTCTTC,CASNTDSYNEQFF
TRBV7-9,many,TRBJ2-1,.,TGTGCCAGCAGCTACGTGGGGCGCAATGAGCAGTTCTTC,CASSYVGRNEQFF
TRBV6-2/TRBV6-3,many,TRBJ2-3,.,TGTGCCAGCAGTACCCCAAAGGCGCGTAGCACAGATACGCAGTATTTT,CASSTPKARSTDTQYF
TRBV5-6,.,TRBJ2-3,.,TGTGCCAGCAGCGCGGGGCATGGGGGAGATACGCAGTATTTT,CASSAGHGGDTQYF
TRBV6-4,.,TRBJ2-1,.,TGTGCCAGCAGTGACTCTAGCGAGACTAATGAGCAGTTCTTC,CASSDSSETNEQFF
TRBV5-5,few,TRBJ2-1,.,TGTGCCAGCAGCCGATACCAGGGTGTTGAGCAGTTCTTC,CASSRYQGVEQFF
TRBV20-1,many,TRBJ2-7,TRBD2,TGCAGTGCCACGGGGGGGGTCGAGCAGTACTTC,CSATGGVEQYF
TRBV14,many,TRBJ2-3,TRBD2,TGTGCCAGCAGCCAAGATAGATGGAGAATGGCGGGAGGGCGCACAGATACGCAGTATTTT,CASSQDRWRMAGGRTDTQYF
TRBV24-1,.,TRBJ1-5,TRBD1,TGTGCCACCAGTGACACGGGACAGGGTTATCAGCCCCAGCATTTT,CATSDTGQGYQPQHF
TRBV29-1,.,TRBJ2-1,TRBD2,TGCAGCGTTGGGGAGGGCGATTTGAATGAGCAGTTCTTC,CSVGEGDLNEQFF
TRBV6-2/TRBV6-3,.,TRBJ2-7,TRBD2,TGTGCCAGCACCCTTAGCGGGAGAAGTCACGAGCAGTACTTC,CASTLSGRSHEQYF
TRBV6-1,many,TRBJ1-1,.,TGTGCCAGCAGTGAATTCAGGATGAACACTGAAGCTTTCTTT,CASSEFRMNTEAFF
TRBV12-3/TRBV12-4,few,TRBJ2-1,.,TGTGCCAGCAGTTTGGGCAGGATGGGTAATGAGCAGTTCTTC,CASSLGRMGNEQFF
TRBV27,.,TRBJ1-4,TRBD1,TGTGCCAGCAGACGGACAGGGGAGAATGAAAAACTGTTTTTT,CASRRTGENEKLFF
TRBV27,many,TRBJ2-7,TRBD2,TGTGCCAGCAGTTTATCCTACCCGGGGGGCTCTAGCGGGGGGCTACGAGGGCAGTACTTC,CASSLSYPGGSSGGLRGQYF
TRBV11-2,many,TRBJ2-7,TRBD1,TGTGCCAGCAGCTTCTTCGGGACAGGGGTGAGGGAGCAGTACTTC,CASSFFGTGVREQYF
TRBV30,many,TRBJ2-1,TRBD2,TGTGCCTGGAGGCCCAAGCGGGAGTGGTACAATGAGCAGTTCTTC,CAWRPKREWYNEQFF
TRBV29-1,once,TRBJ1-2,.,TGCAGCGCAACGGACAGATATAACTATGGCTACACCTTC,CSATDRYNYGYTF
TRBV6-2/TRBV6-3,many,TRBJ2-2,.,TGTGCCAGCAGTTCATTAGCGGCGAACACCGGGGAGCTGTTTTTT,CASSSLAANTGELFF
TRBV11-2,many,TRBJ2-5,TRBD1,TGTGCCAGCAGCCCCCAGACAGGGTGGTTCCGGTACTTC,CASSPQTGWFRYF
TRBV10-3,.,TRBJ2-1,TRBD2,TGTGCCATCAGAGGACTAGCGGGAGAGGGACATGAGCAGTTCTTC,CAIRGLAGEGHEQFF
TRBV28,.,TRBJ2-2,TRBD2,TGTGCCAGCCGCTTCCTAGCGGTTAACACCGGGGAGCTGTTTTTT,CASRFLAVNTGELFF
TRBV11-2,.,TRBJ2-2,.,TGTGCCAGCAGCCTGTCCACGGGGGACCGGGAGCTGTTTTTT,CASSLSTGDRELFF
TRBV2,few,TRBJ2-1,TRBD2,TGTGCCCTTGGGGGGTATGGACTAGCGGGAGGGCGGAGCTCCTACAATGAGCAGTTCTTC,CALGGYGLAGGRSSYNEQFF
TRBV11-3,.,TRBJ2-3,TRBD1,TGTGCCAGCAGCCCCAGGGGGCGAGGTAGCACAGATACGCAGTATTTT,CASSPRGRGSTDTQYF
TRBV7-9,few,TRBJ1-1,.,TGTGCCAGCAGCTTAAATACCATGAACACTGAAGCTTTCTTT,CASSLNTMNTEAFF
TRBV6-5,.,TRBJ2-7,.,TGTGCCAGCAGTTACCTCAGCCGAGGGGGCTACGAGCAGTACTTC,CASSYLSRGGYEQYF
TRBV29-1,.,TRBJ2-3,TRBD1,TGCAGCGCCTTGACAGGGACAGATACGCAGTATTTT,CSALTGTDTQYF
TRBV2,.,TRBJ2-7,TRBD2,TGTGCCACCCAAGGGGAGGGACTAGCTCTATCGGGGGAGCAGTACTTC,CATQGEGLALSGEQYF
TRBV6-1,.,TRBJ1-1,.,TGTGCCAGCAGTGAAGAAAGGGGTAACACTGAAGCTTTCTTT,CASSEERGNTEAFF
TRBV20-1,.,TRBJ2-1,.,TGCAGTGCCCTAACACTACTAGAAGGTGAGCAGTTCTTC,CSALTLLEGEQFF
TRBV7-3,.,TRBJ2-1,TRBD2,TGTGCCAGCAGCTTATGGGGACTAGCGGGGAACATCAATGAGCAGTTCTTC,CASSLWGLAGNINEQFF
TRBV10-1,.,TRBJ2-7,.,TGCGCCAGCAGTGAGGTTCACAAGGCGCCCGAGCAGTACTTC,CASSEVHKAPEQYF
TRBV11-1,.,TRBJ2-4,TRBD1,TGTGCCAGCAGCCCCGGGACAGGGCTGAACATTCAGTACTTC,CASSPGTGLNIQYF
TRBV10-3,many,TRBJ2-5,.,TGTGCCATCAGTCTCCAATTAGGGGGGGAGACCCAGTACTTC,CAISLQLGGETQYF
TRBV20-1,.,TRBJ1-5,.,TGCAGTGCCAGTGGGATAGGTCCCCAGCCCCGGCATTTT,CSASGIGPQPRHF
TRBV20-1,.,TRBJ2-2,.,TGCAGTGCTAGACCAACGGTCAGCCGCCGGGAGCTGTTTTTT,CSARPTVSRRELFF
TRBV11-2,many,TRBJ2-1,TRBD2,TGTGCCAGCAGTCTAGCGGGAGGTCGGCGGTTCTTC,CASSLAGGRRFF
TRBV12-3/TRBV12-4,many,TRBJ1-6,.,TGTGCCAGCGGCTCCGGGGATTGGAATTCACCCCTCCACTTT,CASGSGDWNSPLHF
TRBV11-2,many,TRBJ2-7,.,TGTGCCAGCAGCTTAGGGGCAGGGGTAGGATACGAGCAGTACTTC,CASSLGAGVGYEQYF
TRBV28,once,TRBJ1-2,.,TGTGCCAGCACCCAGGGGTTTAATGGCTACACCTTC,CASTQGFNGYTF
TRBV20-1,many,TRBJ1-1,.,TGCAGTGCAGCTAGGTCGGGCCCTATCCCCACTGAAGCTTTCTTT,CSAARSGPIPTEAFF
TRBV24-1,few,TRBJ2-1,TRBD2,TGTGCCACCAGTGAAGACTCTAGCGGGGTAAGCTCCTACAATGAGCAGTTCTTC,CATSEDSSGVSSYNEQFF
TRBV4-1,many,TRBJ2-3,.,TGCGCCAGCAGCCCCGGGGGCAGTTATAGCACAGATACGCAGTATTTT,CASSPGGSYSTDTQYF
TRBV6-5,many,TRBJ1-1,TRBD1,TGTGCCAGCAGTTACTCCATCGGGACAGGGGGTGGCTCTGAAGCTTTCTTT,CASSYSIGTGGGSEAFF
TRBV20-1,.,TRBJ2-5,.,TGCAGTGCTAATCGCCCGGGGACCTCGATAGAGACCCAGTACTTC,CSANRPGTSIETQYF
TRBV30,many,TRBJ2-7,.,TGTGCCTGGAGTAGTGGGGGAATTCTCTACGAGCAGTACTTC,CAWSSGGILYEQYF
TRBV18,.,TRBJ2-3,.,TGTGCCAGCTCACCAAACGAGTTCACAGATACGCAGTATTTT,CASSPNEFTDTQYF
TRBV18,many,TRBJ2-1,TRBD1,TGTGCCAGTTCAACCGGGACAGGGGATGAGCAGTTCTTC,CASSTGTGDEQFF
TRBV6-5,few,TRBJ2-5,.,TGTGCCAGCACTTTCGGGGTTAGGGAACAAGAGACCCAGTACTTC,CASTFGVREQETQYF